The rows below give T cell receptor beta chains drawn from one sample of a study of cytomegalovirus exposure and HLA in healthy donors. Assay: immunoSEQ multiplex PCR; the TCRdb copy retains only in-frame clones and omits some. The sample carries some 170,000 clones, about 71% recorded once. Sequenced sample: PBMCs. The source is a woman aged 25 to 39 in good health and CMV-seronegative. The CDR3 runs from the conserved cysteine through the conserved F or W. Fields, in order: D gene, CDR3 length, V gene, J gene, CDR3 protein. A D gene is named only where the DNA matches it firmly.

D: -; length: 13; V: TRBV27; J: TRBJ1-1; CDR3: CASSLGPNTEAFF
D: TRBD2; length: 15; V: TRBV4-2; J: TRBJ2-4; CDR3: CASSQGGSGRNIQYF
D: TRBD1; length: 14; V: TRBV28; J: TRBJ1-5; CDR3: CAGQGAYSNQPQHF
D: -; length: 14; V: TRBV19; J: TRBJ2-7; CDR3: CASSIAGTNYEQYF
D: TRBD2; length: 16; V: TRBV2; J: TRBJ2-1; CDR3: CASSPTPGLAGGEQFF
D: -; length: 13; V: TRBV2; J: TRBJ1-2; CDR3: CASSEDRFYGYTF
D: TRBD2; length: 15; V: TRBV4-3; J: TRBJ2-3; CDR3: CASSLRTSGTDTQYF
D: TRBD1; length: 17; V: TRBV5-1; J: TRBJ2-3; CDR3: CASSRGTGQGIPDTQYF
D: TRBD2; length: 14; V: TRBV28; J: TRBJ2-7; CDR3: CASITAGTTYEQYF
D: TRBD1; length: 15; V: TRBV7-2; J: TRBJ1-5; CDR3: CASSRTGLSNQPQHF
D: TRBD2; length: 15; V: TRBV18; J: TRBJ2-3; CDR3: CASSLLAGVSDTQYF
D: -; length: 14; V: TRBV11-2; J: TRBJ2-1; CDR3: CASSLVTVANEQFF
D: TRBD1; length: 13; V: TRBV28; J: TRBJ2-7; CDR3: CASRTGGLNEQYF
D: TRBD2; length: 17; V: TRBV18; J: TRBJ2-1; CDR3: CASSPPGAGGPFNEQFF